These 22 T cell receptor beta chains share one sample of origin, sequenced in a study of blood T cell repertoires in COVID-19. Measured with immunoSEQ multiplex PCR; TCRdb has only the in-frame clones, and not every one. Of over 150,000 clones listed, approximately 90% were seen once; the top ten hold over 15%. Material: peripheral blood. The receptor source for this set is a man in his forties or fifties with COVID-19, enrolled during active disease.

The chain employs TRBV27 and TRBJ2-7, with 8 bases lining up with TRBD2. V trimming: 2 bases; J trimming: 3 bases; junction bases outside the gene matches: 6. The germline V gene encodes CDR1 MNHEY and CDR2 SMNVEV (reference sequence). The CDR3 is made up of 15 amino acids. The CDR3 nucleotides read TGTGCCAGCAGTTTACTAAGCGGGGGTGACTACGAGCAGTACTTC. Translated: CASSLLSGGDYEQYF.

This sequence joins TRBV7-2 and TRBJ1-4; unclear D gene. Trimming took off 3 bases at V and 4 bases at J, with 15 bases between the two ends. Germline values: CDR1 SGHTA, CDR2 FQGNSA. The CDR3 length is 16 residues. The CDR3, as DNA: TGTGCCAGCAGCTTGGGTCCGCAGACAAATAATGAAAAACTGTTTTTT. Translation: CASSLGPQTNNEKLFF.

The chain links TRBV19 to TRBJ1-2; D unclear. The V gene lost 8 bases and the J gene lost 8 bases, with 12 bases spanning the gap. This CDR3 spans 11 amino acids. The V gene's germline CDR1 is LNHDA and CDR2 SQIVND (reference sequence). CDR3 loop: CASSALEGYTF. The DNA for the CDR3 is TGTGCCAGTTCGGCCCTAGAGGGCTACACCTTC.

Judged by abundance, this clone is medium-sized. The chain is built from TRBV7-2 and TRBJ1-2; 7 bases match TRBD1. CDR3 length equals 13 residues. With V trimmed by 5 bases and J by 8 bases, 8 bases remained unmatched. Germline assignment: CDR1 SGHTA and CDR2 FQGNSA. This chain's CDR3 is CASSRPRGHGYTF. For the CDR3, the DNA is TGTGCCAGCAGCCGACCTAGGGGGCACGGCTACACCTTC.

The CDR3 nucleotides read TGTGCCAGCAGCCAAGGACAGGTCAAAAACATTCAGTACTTC. This sequence encodes CASSQGQVKNIQYF. This rearrangement joins TRBV3-1 (or the pseudogene TRBV3-2) to TRBJ2-4; the D gene is possibly TRBD1 (6 bases). Germline assignment: CDR1 LGHDT and CDR2 YNNKEL (reference sequence). The CDR3 has 14 residues. Trimming took 1 base from V and 3 from J, leaving 7 bases between them.

The J gene is TRBJ1-1, the V gene TRBV7-9; possibly TRBD1 for D (5 bases). V lost 1 base and J lost 4, with 13 bases in between. The CDR3 is 15 amino acids. Germline V gives CDR1 SEHNR, CDR2 FQNEAQ (reference sequence). CDR3 in amino acids: CASSLGVGGSTEAFF. The DNA for the CDR3 is TGTGCCAGCAGCTTAGGGGTGGGGGGAAGCACTGAAGCTTTCTTT. Drawing the rest from reference TRBV7-9 and TRBJ1-1, the complete variable domain is DTGVSQNPRHKITKRGQNVTFRCDPISEHNRLYWYRQTLGQGPEFLTYFQNEAQLEKSRLLSDRFSAERPKGSFSTLEIQRTEQGDSAMYLCASSLGVGGSTEAFFGQGTRLTVV.

The chain links TRBV6-2 or TRBV6-3 to TRBJ2-3, with TRBD2 identical over 13 bases. The CDR3 spans 19 residues. Germline V gene sequence: CDR1 MNHEY, CDR2 SVGEGT. With 4 bases clipped from V and 2 bases from J, the junction kept 12 bases outside the gene matches. CDR3 in amino acids: CASSFRLAGGIILTDTQYF. The CDR3 DNA is TGTGCCAGCAGTTTTCGACTAGCGGGGGGCATTATCCTCACAGATACGCAGTATTTT.

This rearrangement joins TRBV6-5 to TRBJ2-7, with D possibly being TRBD2 (5 bases). This CDR3 region has 13 residues. Trimming stripped 8 bases from V and 0 bases from J, with 11 bases between. The germline gives CDR1 MNHEY, CDR2 SVGAGI. In nucleotides, the CDR3 is TGTGCCAGCCCCAGGACTGGCTCCTACGAGCAGTACTTC. Translating gives CASPRTGSYEQYF.

The chain combines TRBV5-6 with TRBJ2-3, with 10 bases matching TRBD2. V lost 3 bases and J lost 6; bases outside the gene matches: 13. The germline V gene encodes CDR1 SGHDT and CDR2 YYEEEE. The CDR3 runs to 17 residues. In nucleotides, the CDR3 is TGTGCCAGCAGCTCGGGTCTTGGGATTAGCGGGGGGGATACGCAGTATTTT. Translation: CASSSGLGISGGDTQYF.

In its sample, this clone was seen once. CDR3 sequence (DNA): TGTGCCAGTAGTATAGGGCTAGCGGGGGTCCAAGAGACCCAGTACTTC. Protein: CASSIGLAGVQETQYF. This rearrangement joins TRBV19 to TRBJ2-5, with 10 bases lining up with TRBD2. Germline V gene lookup returns CDR1 LNHDA and CDR2 SQIVND (reference sequence). CDR3 size: 16 residues. V trimming: 1 base; J trimming: 1 base; junction bases outside the gene matches: 3.

The chain couples TRBV29-1 to TRBJ2-1; TRBD1 might be the D (5 bases). Germline CDR1 SQVTM, CDR2 ANQGSEA. The V gene lost 2 bases and the J gene lost 3 bases, with 8 bases spanning the gap. CDR3 length: 13 amino acids. DNA for the CDR3: TGCAGCGTTGAACGGCAGGGCTACAATGAGCAGTTCTTC. Protein product: CSVERQGYNEQFF.

V is TRBV19 and J is TRBJ2-1, with 9 bases matching TRBD1. The CDR3 totals 17 residues. V was clipped by 0 bases and J by 9 bases; unmatched bases: 12. Germline V gene lookup returns CDR1 LNHDA and CDR2 SQIVND (reference sequence). DNA of the CDR3: TGTGCCAGTAGTATAGAGAGGGGACAGGGATTTTTTGGTGAGCAGTTCTTC. Translation: CASSIERGQGFFGEQFF.

The chain links TRBV10-1 to TRBJ2-1; weak D call: TRBD1 (5 bases). From germline, CDR1 is WNHNN and CDR2 SYGVQD (reference sequence). V was trimmed by 5 bases and J by 4 bases, leaving 24 bases between them. The CDR3 covers 18 residues. CDR3 nucleotide sequence: TGCGCCAGCAGTTGGTACAGGCCTATACGGGTGTTTTACAATGAGCAGTTCTTC. Protein sequence: CASSWYRPIRVFYNEQFF.

The chain has TRBV30 and TRBJ1-6, with 7 bases fitting TRBD1. CDR3 size: 16 residues. Trimming removed 4 bases from V and 1 base from J; junction bases left unmatched: 7. CDR1 is GTSNPN and CDR2 is SVGIG in the germline V gene (reference sequence). Written as DNA, the CDR3 is TGTGCCTGGAATCGATACAGGGGATCCTATAATTCACCCCTCCACTTT. Translated, it gives CAWNRYRGSYNSPLHF.

This chain connects TRBV7-2 to TRBJ2-1; 16 nucleotides agree with TRBD2. The CDR3 runs to 16 residues. J was trimmed by 8 bases and V by 3 bases; bases with no gene match: 4. Germline values: CDR1 SGHTA, CDR2 FQGNSA. The CDR3 reads CASSLGLAGGPDEQFF. The CDR3 nucleotides are TGTGCCAGCAGCTTGGGACTAGCGGGAGGGCCAGATGAGCAGTTCTTC.

The chain couples TRBV6-1 to TRBJ2-7; no firm D call. Germline V gene data show CDR1 as MNHNS and CDR2 as SASEGT. The CDR3 length is 14 residues. With 0 bases removed from V and 6 bases from J, the gap between germline ends came to 12 bases. The CDR3 spells CASSEALRMREQYF. In DNA form, the CDR3 reads TGTGCCAGCAGTGAAGCCCTGAGGATGCGCGAGCAGTACTTC.

The chain employs TRBV6-5 and TRBJ2-3; 7 positions agree with TRBD1. CDR1 is MNHEY and CDR2 is SVGAGI in the germline V gene. The CDR3 spans 14 residues. The junction had 2 bases not matched to a gene; V was cut back by 5 bases and J by 0 bases. CDR3 DNA: TGTGCCAGCAGTACGACAGGGAGCACAGATACGCAGTATTTT. Amino acid sequence: CASSTTGSTDTQYF.

This clone was seen once. V usage is TRBV24-1 and J usage is TRBJ2-5; tentatively, D is TRBD1 (6 bases). Trimming took 2 bases from V and 5 from J, leaving 11 bases between them. In germline, CDR1 is KGHDR, CDR2 SFDVKD. CDR3 length: 14 amino acids. The CDR3 here is CATSDSGAGETQYF. The CDR3 nucleotides are TGTGCCACCAGTGATTCAGGGGCGGGCGAGACCCAGTACTTC.

V usage is TRBV2 and J usage is TRBJ2-7; D gene unclear. Germline V gives CDR1 SNHLY, CDR2 FYNNEI. Trimming stripped 6 bases from V and 1 base from J, with 4 bases between. The CDR3 runs 11 residues. CDR3 sequence reads: CASSSSYEQYF. The CDR3, as DNA: TGTGCCAGCAGCTCGTCCTACGAGCAGTACTTC.

The rearrangement links TRBV7-2 to TRBJ1-5; 8 bases agree with TRBD1. CDR1 and CDR2 from the germline V gene are SGHTA and FQGNSA. The CDR3 loop spans 15 amino acids. Trimming took 1 base from V and 4 from J; bases not matched to a gene: 3. The CDR3 protein is CASSLVQGANQPQHF. The CDR3 DNA reads as TGTGCCAGCAGCTTAGTGCAGGGGGCGAATCAGCCCCAGCATTTT.

V usage is TRBV7-9 and J usage is TRBJ1-2, with 7 positions matching TRBD1. V shed 5 bases, J shed 4 bases, and the junction held 7 bases outside the gene matches. Germline V gene data show CDR1 as SEHNR and CDR2 as FQNEAQ (reference sequence). The CDR3 is 14 residues long. The CDR3 nucleotides read TGTGCCAGCAGCCCAAGACAGGGCCTCTATGGCTACACCTTC. The encoded protein is CASSPRQGLYGYTF.

This clone was recorded a few times. V usage is TRBV6-5 and J usage is TRBJ2-7, with 8 bases matching TRBD2. Per the germline V gene, CDR1 is MNHEY and CDR2 is SVGAGI. J lost 4 bases, V lost 6 bases, and 11 bases had no gene match. The CDR3 loop spans 15 amino acids. The CDR3 reads CASRLAGSTPYEQYF. CDR3 DNA: TGTGCCAGCAGATTAGCGGGAAGTACGCCTTACGAGCAGTACTTC.